The 29 T cell receptor beta chains listed next were all sequenced from one sample in a study of identical twins. TCRdb fed the 5' RACE reads into MiXCR, producing one record per CDR3 protein. The sample holds roughly 250,000 distinct CDR3 sequences, roughly an eighth seen once. Sequences were obtained from memory (CD45RO+) T cells sorted from blood. These receptors came from a woman aged 18 to 35 in good health.

The chain carries TRBV6-1 and TRBJ2-7; 8 bases agree with TRBD2. Germline V gives CDR1 MNHNS, CDR2 SASEGT. After removal of 1 base from V and 5 bases from J, the junction contained 7 bases not matched to a gene. This CDR3 spans 15 amino acids. The CDR3 region has the DNA TGTGCCAGCAGTGAAGAACCGACGGGAGGGCACGAGCAGTACTTC. This translates into CASSEEPTGGHEQYF.

This clonotype was detected ten times or more. The DNA of the CDR3 is TGCGCCAGCAGTTCAGGCACTGAACAGCCCCAGCATTTT. It yields the protein CASSSGTEQPQHF. The V call is TRBV5-1, the J call TRBJ1-5, with D unclear. V gave up 5 bases and J gave up 7 bases, with 13 bases separating them. The germline V gene encodes CDR1 SGHRS and CDR2 YFSETQ. This CDR3 spans 13 amino acids. The full variable domain, its missing parts supplied by reference TRBV5-1 and TRBJ1-5, is KAGVTQTPRYLIKTRGQQVTLSCSPISGHRSVSWYQQTPGQGLQFLFEYFSETQRNKGNFPGRFSGRQFSNSRSEMNVSTLELGDSALYLCASSSGTEQPQHFGDGTRLSIL.

This clonotype has at least ten counts. The chain carries TRBV5-1 and TRBJ1-1; D uncertain. CDR3 length: 14 amino acids. In germline, CDR1 is SGHRS, CDR2 YFSETQ. V was shortened by 4 bases and J by 3 bases, with 13 bases between the two germline ends. CDR3 amino acids: CASSKRTDDTEAFF. Written as DNA, the CDR3 is TGCGCCAGCAGCAAACGGACCGATGACACTGAAGCTTTCTTT.

CDR3 bases: TGTGCCAGCAGCCAAGGATTAGCGGGAGGGCCGGGAGAGCAGTTCTTC. Protein product: CASSQGLAGGPGEQFF. The V and J genes are TRBV14 and TRBJ2-1, with TRBD2 matching over 11 bases. J lost 10 bases, V lost 1 base, and 9 bases had no gene match. Germline V gives CDR1 SGHDN, CDR2 FVKESK. The CDR3 is 16 amino acids. Complete variable domain (other parts from reference TRBV14 and TRBJ2-1): EAGVTQFPSHSVIEKGQTVTLRCDPISGHDNLYWYRRVMGKEIKFLLHFVKESKQDESGMPNNRFLAERTGGTYSTLKVQPAELEDSGVYFCASSQGLAGGPGEQFFGPGTRLTVL.

This clonotype came up many times. The chain employs TRBV5-6 and TRBJ2-1; tentatively, D is TRBD1 or TRBD2 (5 bases each). The germline gives CDR1 SGHDT, CDR2 YYEEEE. V was pared by 3 bases and J by 12 bases, with 16 bases between. This CDR3 contains 13 residues. The CDR3 sequence: CASSWDHGAGQFF. Here the CDR3 DNA reads TGTGCCAGCAGCTGGGACCACGGAGCTGGGCAGTTCTTC. Full variable domain (rest looked up from reference TRBV5-6 and TRBJ2-1): DAGVTQSPTHLIKTRGQQVTLRCSPKSGHDTVSWYQQALGQGPQFIFQYYEEEERQRGNFPDRFSGHQFPNYSSELNVNALLLGDSALYLCASSWDHGAGQFFGPGTRLTVL.

The V call is TRBV3-1, the J call TRBJ1-6; no clear D. The CDR3 extends over 17 amino acids. Per the germline V gene, CDR1 is LGHDT and CDR2 is YNNKEL (reference sequence). The germline V and J ends were trimmed by 1 base and 0 bases, with 10 bases remaining between them. The CDR3 bases are TGTGCCAGCAGCCAAGGAATGGGAAGCTCCTATAATTCACCCCTCCACTTT. It encodes CASSQGMGSSYNSPLHF.

The rearrangement links TRBV12-3 or TRBV12-4 to TRBJ2-1, with TRBD2 matching 9 bases. This CDR3 comprises 12 residues. V dropped 5 bases and J dropped 14; count of bases not matched to a gene: 7. The CDR3 here is CASSTGIAGEFF. CDR3 in DNA: TGTGCCAGCAGTACCGGGATAGCGGGGGAGTTCTTC.

This clonotype was found a few times. The gene calls are TRBV5-1 and TRBJ2-3, with D possibly being TRBD2 (5 bases). The CDR3 spans 16 residues. CDR1 and CDR2 (germline): SGHRS, YFSETQ. V was trimmed by 1 base and J by 2 bases, leaving 14 bases between them. CDR3 coding DNA: TGCGCCAGCAGCTTGTTATCAGCGGCGACCACAGATACGCAGTATTTT. Translated, it gives CASSLLSAATTDTQYF.

V and J are TRBV29-1 and TRBJ2-3; possible D gene TRBD2, 6 bases. The germline V and J ends were trimmed by 7 bases and 4 bases, with 15 bases remaining between them. CDR3 length: 13 amino acids. Germline values: CDR1 SQVTM, CDR2 ANQGSEA. The CDR3 DNA follows: TGCAGCGCGGGGGTGGGGGTGGCAGATACGCAGTATTTT. Translating it yields CSAGVGVADTQYF.

This clonotype has just a few counts. The V gene is TRBV7-6, the J gene TRBJ2-6, with TRBD1 matching over 9 bases. The V gene's germline CDR1 is SGHVS and CDR2 FNYEAQ. This CDR3 region has 17 residues. The junction had 2 bases not matched to a gene; V was cut back by 2 bases and J by 0 bases. In DNA form, the CDR3 reads TGTGCCAGCAGCTTAACGGGACAGGGCTCTGGGGCCAACGTCCTGACTTTC. Translation gives CASSLTGQGSGANVLTF.

This clonotype has just a few counts. The chain joins TRBV20-1 to TRBJ1-3; TRBD1 agrees at 9 bases. Unmatched junction bases numbered 6, after V lost 5 bases and J lost 4 bases. Germline V gene lookup returns CDR1 DFQATT and CDR2 SNEGSKA (reference sequence). This CDR3 comprises 14 residues. The CDR3 DNA sequence: TGCAGTGCTCTACAGGGGGCGCGGGGAAACACCATATATTTT. This encodes CSALQGARGNTIYF.

This clonotype was found a few times. The chain links TRBV5-1 to TRBJ2-5; 8 positions agree with TRBD1. The CDR3 contains 16 residues. Germline CDR1 reads SGHRS; CDR2 reads YFSETQ. V lost 1 base, J lost 4 bases, and 9 bases stayed unmatched. DNA for the CDR3: TGCGCCAGCAGCTTGTATTGGGCAGGGGGCGGAGAGACCCAGTACTTC. Translated, it gives CASSLYWAGGGETQYF.

V usage is TRBV19 and J usage is TRBJ1-5; 7 bases match TRBD1. Germline V gene lookup returns CDR1 LNHDA and CDR2 SQIVND (reference sequence). V gave up 6 bases and J gave up 0 bases; unmatched junction bases: 11. This CDR3 contains 17 residues. CDR3 nucleotides: TGTGCCAGTAGCCACAGGGGAGCGGGGTATAGCAATCAGCCCCAGCATTTT. Its protein product is CASSHRGAGYSNQPQHF. The full variable domain, in which reference TRBV19 and TRBJ1-5 provide the parts outside the CDR3, is DGGITQSPKYLFRKEGQNVTLSCEQNLNHDAMYWYRQDPGQGLRLIYYSQIVNDFQKGDIAEGYSVSREKKESFPLTVTSAQKNPTAFYLCASSHRGAGYSNQPQHFGDGTRLSIL.

V is TRBV4-3 and J is TRBJ1-3, with D tentatively TRBD1 (5 bases). Trimming stripped 0 bases from V and 1 base from J, with 10 bases between. Germline lookup yields CDR1 LGHNA and CDR2 YSLEER. There are 16 residues in the CDR3. In DNA form, the CDR3 reads TGCGCCAGCAGCCAAGATGACTGGGGGTCTGGAAACACCATATATTTT. Translated: CASSQDDWGSGNTIYF.

The CDR3 loop is CSARRDGNNEQFF. As DNA, the CDR3 is TGCAGTGCCCGAAGGGACGGTAACAATGAGCAGTTCTTC. This sequence joins TRBV20-1 and TRBJ2-1; either TRBD1 or TRBD2 may supply D (5 bases each). The length of the CDR3 is 13 residues. Trimming cost V 6 bases and J 5 bases, with 14 bases left between them. Germline-derived CDR1 and CDR2 are DFQATT and SNEGSKA (reference sequence).

The chain employs TRBV11-3 and TRBJ1-2; no clear D. The CDR3 has 14 residues. Germline V gene sequence: CDR1 SGHNT, CDR2 YENEEA. V was pared by 5 bases and J by 0 bases, with 10 bases between. The CDR3 loop is CASSKDGSNYGYTF. The CDR3 DNA follows: TGTGCCAGCAGCAAAGACGGTTCTAACTATGGCTACACCTTC. The whole variable domain, remainder taken from reference TRBV11-3 and TRBJ1-2, is EAGVVQSPRYKIIEKKQPVAFWCNPISGHNTLYWYLQNLGQGPELLIRYENEEAVDDSQLPKDRFSAERLKGVDSTLKIQPAELGDSAVYLCASSKDGSNYGYTFGSGTRLTVV.

The chain has TRBV7-9 and TRBJ1-4, with a tentative D call TRBD1 (6 bases). This CDR3 has 15 amino acids. The germline CDR1 and CDR2 sequences are SEHNR and FQNEAQ (reference sequence). Deletions cut 3 bases from V and 3 bases from J, with 11 bases between. CDR3 sequence (DNA): TGTGCCAGCAGCTTTCAGGGGATAGCTAATGAAAAACTGTTTTTT. Protein: CASSFQGIANEKLFF.

This clonotype was detected only a few times. The rearrangement uses TRBV6-1 and TRBJ2-7, with TRBD2 matching over 10 bases. Losses at the gene ends were 0 bases for V and 6 bases for J; bases not matched to a gene: 5. The CDR3 totals 15 residues. Germline lookup yields CDR1 MNHNS and CDR2 SASEGT. CDR3 DNA sequence: TGTGCCAGCAGTGAAGCAGGAGCGGGAGGGCTCGAGCAGTACTTC. It translates to CASSEAGAGGLEQYF.

This sequence joins TRBV11-1 and TRBJ2-2; 14 nucleotides align to TRBD2. CDR3 length: 18 amino acids. V shed 2 bases, J shed 4 bases, and the junction held 6 bases outside the gene matches. Germline CDR1 is SGHAT and CDR2 is FQDESV (reference sequence). CDR3 in amino acids: CASSLRLAGGLFTGELFF. The CDR3 DNA reads TGTGCCAGCAGCTTACGACTAGCGGGAGGGCTTTTCACCGGGGAGCTGTTTTTT. The full variable domain, with the rest looked up from reference TRBV11-1 and TRBJ2-2, is EAEVAQSPRYKITEKSQAVAFWCDPISGHATLYWYRQILGQGPELLVQFQDESVVDDSQLPKDRFSAERLKGVDSTLKIQPAELGDSAMYLCASSLRLAGGLFTGELFFGEGSRLTVL.

The chain recombines TRBV20-1 with TRBJ1-2; unclear D gene. Trimming took 4 bases from V and 7 from J, leaving 28 bases between them. The CDR3 is made up of 17 amino acids. Per the germline V gene, CDR1 is DFQATT and CDR2 is SNEGSKA (reference sequence). The CDR3 spells CSAIDMDPLDFGGGYTF. CDR3 coding DNA: TGCAGTGCTATTGATATGGACCCGCTAGATTTTGGTGGTGGCTACACCTTC.

This chain links TRBV18 with TRBJ2-7; 7 bases match TRBD2. The CDR3 spans 14 residues. The J segment lost 7 bases and the V segment lost 2 bases, leaving 8 bases of the junction unmatched. Germline V gene data show CDR1 as KGHSH and CDR2 as LQKENI. Here the CDR3 reads CASSPRVQGGEQYF. The CDR3 DNA follows: TGTGCCAGCTCACCAAGGGTGCAGGGAGGGGAGCAGTACTTC.

This rearrangement joins TRBV20-1 to TRBJ2-3, with D uncertain. The V end was cut by 6 bases, the J end by 3 bases, with 10 bases between. The germline CDR1 and CDR2 sequences are DFQATT and SNEGSKA (reference sequence). This CDR3 is built from 12 residues. In DNA form, the CDR3 reads TGCAGTGCAAGCCTGGAGACAGATACGCAGTATTTT. This encodes CSASLETDTQYF.

This clonotype came up a few times. The chain is built from TRBV11-3 and TRBJ2-1; 10 positions agree with TRBD1. This CDR3 contains 15 residues. The germline gives CDR1 SGHNT, CDR2 YENEEA. Unmatched junction bases numbered 10, after V lost 6 bases and J lost 8 bases. CDR3 protein: CASRSRDRGSDEQFF. CDR3 nucleotide sequence: TGTGCCAGCAGGTCCCGGGACAGGGGATCCGATGAGCAGTTCTTC.

The rearrangement joins TRBV20-1 to TRBJ2-3; 8 bases match TRBD1. Losses at the gene ends were 5 bases for V and 0 bases for J; bases not matched to a gene: 4. Germline V gene data show CDR1 as DFQATT and CDR2 as SNEGSKA (reference sequence). The CDR3 extends over 14 amino acids. Here the CDR3 reads CSAYGQGSTDTQYF. DNA for the CDR3: TGCAGTGCTTACGGACAGGGAAGCACAGATACGCAGTATTTT.

This clonotype has only a few counts. The chain is built from TRBV7-9 and TRBJ2-3; D may be TRBD2 (5 bases). The ends were cut back, 1 base at V and 5 bases at J, with 7 bases in the middle. This CDR3 is 13 amino acids long. From germline, CDR1 is SEHNR and CDR2 FQNEAQ (reference sequence). CDR3 amino acids: CASSLGRGDTQYF. The CDR3 region has the DNA TGTGCCAGCAGCTTAGGCCGGGGAGATACGCAGTATTTT.

Ten or more counts support this clonotype. The rearrangement joins TRBV11-2 to TRBJ2-5, with D hard to call. This CDR3 is 13 amino acids long. Trimming removed 3 bases at V and 1 base at J, with 6 bases between. CDR1 is SGHAT and CDR2 is FQNNGV in the germline V gene. As DNA, the CDR3 is TGTGCCAGCAGCTTCTTAGCCCAAGAGACCCAGTACTTC. Amino acids: CASSFLAQETQYF.

This clonotype appeared a few times. The V call is TRBV5-1, the J call TRBJ1-4; the match to TRBD1 covers 9 bases. The V segment lost 1 base and the J segment 5 bases; nucleotides outside the gene matches: 9. This CDR3 comprises 17 residues. CDR1 and CDR2 (germline): SGHRS, YFSETQ. The CDR3 bases are TGCGCCAGCAGCTTGATCCCCACGGACAGGGGCAATGAAAAACTGTTTTTT. Its translation is CASSLIPTDRGNEKLFF.

This clonotype has more than one count but fewer than ten. V usage is TRBV6-5 and J usage is TRBJ2-4; either TRBD1 or TRBD2 may supply D (5 bases each). This CDR3 contains 15 residues. CDR1 is MNHEY and CDR2 is SVGAGI in the germline V gene. V was shortened by 0 bases and J by 8 bases, with 14 bases between the two germline ends. The CDR3 coding sequence is TGTGCCAGCAGTTACTCGGCCGGGACGGTGGACATTCAGTACTTC. It translates to CASSYSAGTVDIQYF.

J is TRBJ2-3 and V is TRBV9; weak D call: TRBD2 (5 bases). Trimming pared 4 bases from V and 0 bases from J, leaving 15 bases between. CDR1 is SGDLS, CDR2 YYNGEE, per germline. This CDR3 region has 16 residues. The CDR3 DNA reads TGTGCCAGCAGCTCCCGGACTCTCTCTAGCACAGATACGCAGTATTTT. Residues: CASSSRTLSSTDTQYF.